This T cell receptor (beta chain) was profiled in a study of cytomegalovirus exposure and HLA in healthy donors (dated by TCRdb to 2017 to 2019). Concerning the study at large: According to an earlier analysis of several hundred of the donors, 150 million to 200 million T cells yielded roughly 110 million unique TCR beta sequences and approximately 300 Gb of sequence data. An earlier analysis of some 600 of the donors applied high-throughput TCR beta sequencing to assess whether each TCR beta V gene segment acted as functional or pseudogenic. In the later analysis, no new phenotypic data were used to find candidate immune exposures; instead, reliance was placed on TCR beta sequences and their occurrence across donors. The study was designed to test whether signatures of past pathogen exposure could be identified by cataloging public T cell receptors. Using immunosequencing, the study profiled T cell repertoires from about 650 subjects and related those repertoires to cytomegalovirus serostatus. Of the roughly 400 genotyped donors, more than 75% were placed in the genetic ancestry cluster associated with self-reported Caucasian donors. The number of donors typed differed by locus, with roughly 620-630 for A, B, C, DRB1 and DQB1, 522 for DQA1, 600 to 610 for DPA1, and around 430 for DPB1. On average, about 200,000 unique TCR beta nucleotide sequences were sequenced per donor among 350 to 400 genotyped donors of the cohort, with roughly 18% of those sequences being non-productive. A handful of DR-DQ haplotypes were treated as single units for association and clustering because of strong linkage in the cohort. All discovery cohort repertoires had been generated on a single sequencing platform. An early release covering more than 500 HLA-typed donors comprised about 300 gigabases of sequencing data and 85 million to 100 million unique TCR sequences. Donor age, sex, ethnicity and CMV serostatus were compiled alongside the repertoire data. High-throughput TCR immunosequencing, statistical association of individual TCRs with disease status, and machine learning were combined to predict cytomegalovirus infection status. A later genetic analysis took genome-wide SNP genotypes for 398 of the 666 donors and used that subset as a discovery cohort. Class I and class II HLA loci were covered by the typing at four-digit resolution. A separate validation cohort of 100 to 150 different subjects was used in addition to the approximately 640-subject first cohort. In a later analysis, previously published TCR beta repertoires from 550 to 700 donors were re-analyzed and high-resolution HLA genotyping was added so that TCR occurrence patterns could be studied.

The cohort was made up of several hundred healthy bone marrow donors. At the time of sampling, every cohort member was nominally healthy, though immune exposures that went unrecorded were likely present. The donor was CMV seronegative and was included in the group of a few hundred seronegative cohort members. A peripheral blood sample was provided by each donor, and peripheral blood mononuclear cells were used for TCR beta sequencing. The Qiagen DNeasy Blood Extraction Kit was used to extract genomic DNA from the blood cell samples. V lost 5 bases and J lost 4 bases; the stretch between them is 9 bases long. The CDR3 covers 12 residues, taking in both the cysteine and the phenylalanine. Only the CDR3 DNA is retained, 36 bases long and in frame from the first base. CDR1 and CDR2 are drawn from the germline V gene (reference sequence): GTSNPN, SVGIG. Points the paper makes about the study in general: HLA typing was unavailable for some donors at each locus, so association tests used only the typed subset. Cytomegalovirus status was reported to be diagnosed by the classifier with high specificity and sensitivity in both the original and validation cohorts. In the study, some 160 TCR beta chains were listed as associated with cytomegalovirus. Broadly in line with IMGT annotations, most TCR beta V segments showed up in productive rearrangements about 87% or about 30% of the time in an earlier analysis of some 590 of the donors. When HLA alleles, especially DR and DQ, strongly co-occurred, TCR associations were difficult to assign to individual alleles. According to a later analysis, most CMV-associated TCR beta chains appeared to be HLA-restricted, and the HLA associations seemed to be driven largely by CMV exposure. In vitro tests confirmed that a few of the cytomegalovirus-associated TCR beta chains recognize cytomegalovirus antigens. V-gene and J-gene trimming of TCR beta chains was associated with a missense DCLRE1C variant in a later genetic analysis, and the association was replicated in an independent cohort. A group of highly shared sequence variants was considered likely to be a technical artifact of the sequencing pipeline. In a later analysis, some 17,000 TCR beta sequences were associated with specific HLA alleles at a false discovery rate of 0.05. In a later genetic analysis, fewer N-insertions in productive TCRs were reported among donors in an Asian-associated ancestry cluster than the approximately 670-donor mean. In a later analysis, TCR association rates were found to vary across HLA loci, with the most associated TCRs seen for DRB1 alleles and the fewest for HLA-C alleles. According to a later analysis, parvovirus B19, influenza, CMV and Epstein-Barr virus appeared linked to several top co-occurrence clusters. Because the 87-base-pair reads could not distinguish some IMGT-functional V segments, including TRBV6-2 and TRBV6-3, those segments were excluded. The presence/absence analyses assumed that sequencing depth was roughly uniform across donors, and that assumption may not be true. While some public TCRs were present in many individuals, most TCR sequences turned up only very rarely across donors. In this cohort, only TCR beta chains were sequenced, and detectable features were limited by the absence of alpha or paired-chain data. A later analysis found that HLA-associated TCR beta chains were more clonally expanded and had lower generation probabilities than equally common non-associated chains. A further reported finding was that TCR beta sequences accurately predicted the HLA-A and HLA-B alleles for most subjects in the first cohort. Because counts were too low, roughly 17 rarely observed V segments, including chromosome 9 orphons, were left out of the earlier analysis of 500 to 650 of the donors. Correlated functional status among segregating V segments might be attributable to linkage disequilibrium, but an unknown experimental factor could not be ruled out. It was suggested by the authors that the approach could potentially be generalized to other disease states and immunological phenotypes. Immune exposure information for the cohort was limited to CMV serostatus.

In regard to this clone: There is no known antigen for this receptor.

Library creation used the immunoSEQ multiplex PCR assay. A mixture of 60 forward primers for TCR Vbeta segments and 13 reverse primers for TCR Jbeta segments was used in the multiplex PCR. The CDR3 region of rearranged TCR beta genes was amplified from genomic DNA by a multiplex PCR assay. The Illumina HiSeq System was used to sequence the amplified TCR beta libraries as 87-base-pair reads. The paper's processing steps were these. A later analysis tallied 80 million to 95 million unique TCR beta chains across the 666 repertoires, and some 10 million of those chains were shared by two or more donors. To remove PCR and sequencing errors, raw reads were error-corrected and collapsed into unique sequences using a nearest-neighbor algorithm that merged closely related sequences. To assign V, D and J gene segments, CDR3 sequences were aligned to IMGT reference sequences. For a sequence to be retained, at least a six-nucleotide match to both a V gene segment and a J gene segment was required. A rearrangement counted as productive if the CDR3 had no stop codons and remained in frame with V and J, and every other rearrangement counted as non-productive. Following IMGT convention, CDR3 was defined as the stretch from the second conserved V-encoded cysteine up to the conserved J-encoded phenylalanine. In an earlier analysis of more than 550 of the donors, sequences lacking an unambiguous match to a single V gene segment were excluded. An earlier analysis of 500 to 600 of the donors classified V segments as functional when productive rearrangements were above 56.7% and as segregating when the standard deviation between donors was above 5%. A statistical classification framework was built for diagnosing cytomegalovirus status from the catalog of TCR beta chain sequences. A later analysis assigned V and J genes by comparing TCR nucleotide sequences with IMGT/GENE-DB human TR gene sequences. In a later analysis, CDR3 sequences and most-parsimonious VDJ recombination scenarios were assigned using the TCRdist pipeline. In a later analysis, each TCR beta chain was defined by its CDR3 amino acid sequence together with its V-gene family, and reads without a unique V-gene family were excluded. To address suspected cross-contamination and a sequencing artifact, a later analysis removed a few hundred highly shared, low-generation-probability nucleotide sequences. A later analysis calculated a clonal expansion index for each public chain from normalized within-repertoire ranks of inferred template counts. In a later analysis, generation probabilities were computed with a VDJ recombination model fitted to out-of-frame rearrangements, and the resulting probabilities were checked against IGoR. Hypergeometric tests were used in a later analysis to score TCR-TCR, TCR-HLA and TCR-CMV co-occurrence, with a repertoire-size bias correction applied to the TCR pairs. In a later analysis, false discovery rates were estimated by permuting HLA or CMV assignments 20 times. In a later analysis, co-occurring TCRs were grouped using DBSCAN, and TCRdist sequence similarity was added for clustering within HLA-allele-positive subsets. Repertoires with fewer than 30,000 or more than 120,000 public chains were left out of co-occurrence clustering, as were four to six repertoires with anomalous nucleotide sharing. The table was pulled from immuneACCESS by TCRdb, which kept in-frame rearrangements only. Such tables lose some clones; where checked, under half of the loss comes from unresolved V genes, and the rest has no known cause. From that table come the V and J calls and clone size; the DNA was used to work out D and trimming. In this sample's table one finds 100,000 to 150,000 clones. The ten largest clones take up over 1.5% of the sample.

The specimen was PBMCs. This sequence originates from a man between 18 and 35 years old in good health and CMV-seronegative. In this chain, TRBV30 is recombined with TRBJ1-3; a tentative D call is TRBD1 (5 bases match). The DNA sequence is TGTGCCTGGGGAGGGGCAGGAAACACCATATATTTT. It codes for CAWGGAGNTIYF.